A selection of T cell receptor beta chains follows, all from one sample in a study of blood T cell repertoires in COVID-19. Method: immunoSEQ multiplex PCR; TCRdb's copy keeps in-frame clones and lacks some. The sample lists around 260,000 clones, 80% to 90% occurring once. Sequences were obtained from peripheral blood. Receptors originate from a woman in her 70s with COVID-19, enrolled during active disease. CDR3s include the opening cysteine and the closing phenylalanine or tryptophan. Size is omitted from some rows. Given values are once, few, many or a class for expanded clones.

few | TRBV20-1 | CSASGRTAFGNEQYF
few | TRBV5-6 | CASSLSETDTQYF
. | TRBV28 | CASRLGLGDSPLHF
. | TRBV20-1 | CSAARVNEQFF
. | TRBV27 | CASQAFATNEKLFF
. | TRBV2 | CASRGQGDEQYF
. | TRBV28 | CASSYLRDSYGYTF
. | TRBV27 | CASSRRLTGGYHTDTQYF
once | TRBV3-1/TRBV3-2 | CASSQDGLAGRPAGELFF
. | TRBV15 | CATRGGTGNSPLHF
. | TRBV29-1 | CSVGDRGAGNTIYF
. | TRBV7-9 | CASSLRGQGPSYEQYF
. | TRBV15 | CATSTHRYSYEQYF
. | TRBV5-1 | CASKKGQGGGYTF
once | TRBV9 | CASSARDTTNEKLFF
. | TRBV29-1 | CSVLAGGNYNEQFF
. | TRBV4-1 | CATSISGNYEQYF
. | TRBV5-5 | CASSLAGTGTNEQYF
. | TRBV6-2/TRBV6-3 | CASSYSDSGTDTQYF
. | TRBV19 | CASSTQSDVSYTF
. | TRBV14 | CASRRQGAIAGELFF
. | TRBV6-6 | CASSYSTKGAGQPQHF
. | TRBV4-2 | CASSQKPGVNSGNTIYF
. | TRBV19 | CASSIVATGETQYF
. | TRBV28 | CASSLPTGGSGNTIYF
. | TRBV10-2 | CASSESADTQYF
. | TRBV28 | CASSSREWDEQYF
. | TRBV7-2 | CASSPAQREWNEQFF
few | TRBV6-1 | CASSEDGRVMNTEAFF
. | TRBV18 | CASSPSGQIAKNIQYF
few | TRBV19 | CASTPGQGAYEQYF
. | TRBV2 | CASSAGFNTEAFF
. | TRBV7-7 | CASSSSRGGELFF
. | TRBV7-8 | CASNFDRVDTEAFF
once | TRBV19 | CASSIGRVGNQPQHF
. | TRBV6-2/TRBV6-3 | CASSYRDRVRAFF
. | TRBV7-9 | CASSLSIIEDTEAFF
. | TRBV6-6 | CASSDRVNSNQPQHF
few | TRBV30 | CAWSVGSSFYEQYF
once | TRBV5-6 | CASSWDSLSYNEQFF
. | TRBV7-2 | CASSLGTAILEKLFF
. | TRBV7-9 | CASSHEGGRGYTF
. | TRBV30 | CAWSQAGPTDTQYF
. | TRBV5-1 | CASCVGGDGNTIYF
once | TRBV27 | CASSLLAGAEDTQYF
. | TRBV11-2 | CASSLELAGQTYEQYF
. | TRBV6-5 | CASTTGGSYGYTF
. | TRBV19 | CASSVRQLNTEAFF
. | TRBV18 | CASSPRGRALSYNEQFF
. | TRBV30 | CAWSVTGTSGDNEQFF
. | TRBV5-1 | CASTRDSTYNEQFF
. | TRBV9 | CASSGGSTGYTF
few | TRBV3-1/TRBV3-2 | CASSQVAGGQSKAFF
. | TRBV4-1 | CASSQDETSGIPTWEQYF
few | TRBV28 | CASSSGQGNGYTF
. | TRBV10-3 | CAIRQGDEQFF
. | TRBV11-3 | CASSLGGPEAFF
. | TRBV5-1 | CASSSLLTEQYF
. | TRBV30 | CAWNQARNTEAFF
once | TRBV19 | CASRDRGRGNTEAFF